One and the same sample provided the 2 T cell receptor beta chains below, sequenced in a study of T-cell memory formation after mild COVID-19. TCRdb fed the 5' RACE reads into MiXCR, producing one record per CDR3 protein. The sample contains about 270,000 distinct CDR3 sequences, roughly a sixth of which appear only once. The sequencing sample was made of PBMCs or a T cell subset sorted from them (not recorded which). These receptors all come from a man between 18 and 29 years old who had mild COVID-19 (a few samples of this study predate the infection). Cell type and time point are not known.

This clonotype showed up just a few times. The rearrangement joins TRBV4-1 to TRBJ1-6; 11 bases agree with TRBD1. Germline V CDR1 and CDR2: MGHRA, YSYEKL. Trimming removed 4 bases from V and 9 bases from J; junction bases left unmatched: 8. This CDR3 spans 16 amino acids. The CDR3 coding sequence is TGCGCCAGCAGCCCGAGAAGTGGACAGGGGGCTTCACCCCTCCACTTT. This encodes CASSPRSGQGASPLHF.

The chain has TRBV3-1 and TRBJ2-3; D possibly corresponds to TRBD2 (6 bases). Germline CDR1 reads LGHDT; CDR2 reads YNNKEL (reference sequence). The CDR3 loop spans 14 amino acids. The V and J ends lost 4 bases and 3 bases respectively, with 11 bases between them. The CDR3 protein is CASSPEEGTDTQYF. The DNA of the CDR3 is TGTGCCAGCAGCCCCGAGGAGGGTACAGATACGCAGTATTTT.